The TCR beta chain described here comes from a study of T cells in Graves' hyperthyroidism and ophthalmopathy. Findings and limits, study-wide: The model predicted ophthalmopathy a median 6.5 months before onset. Blood also carried most thyroid clonotypes expanded above 0.001. Ophthalmopathy was told apart from stable hyperthyroidism by a 13 V-J model.

This clonotype was seen a few times. Its antigen is not known. The TCR beta CDR3 regions underwent amplification using RNA transcripts as the source. The TCR CDR3 first-round RT-PCR relied on the HTBI primer set. A single record per CDR3 protein comes from TCRdb applying MiXCR to the multiplex PCR reads. In the table there are hundreds of thousands of distinct CDR3 sequences, 38% of which are singletons. The study defined stable Graves' hyperthyroidism as no ophthalmopathy progression within 18 months. The CDR3 extends over 14 amino acids. The ends were cut back, 1 base at V and 6 bases at J, with 10 bases in the middle.

The clonotype comes from a young man with Graves' hyperthyroidism. This rearrangement joins TRBV12-3 or TRBV12-4 to TRBJ1-5; D is unresolved. The specimen was blood. CDR3 protein: CASSLGERGQPQHF. The CDR3 DNA reads TGTGCCAGCAGTTTAGGGGAGCGGGGTCAGCCCCAGCATTTT.